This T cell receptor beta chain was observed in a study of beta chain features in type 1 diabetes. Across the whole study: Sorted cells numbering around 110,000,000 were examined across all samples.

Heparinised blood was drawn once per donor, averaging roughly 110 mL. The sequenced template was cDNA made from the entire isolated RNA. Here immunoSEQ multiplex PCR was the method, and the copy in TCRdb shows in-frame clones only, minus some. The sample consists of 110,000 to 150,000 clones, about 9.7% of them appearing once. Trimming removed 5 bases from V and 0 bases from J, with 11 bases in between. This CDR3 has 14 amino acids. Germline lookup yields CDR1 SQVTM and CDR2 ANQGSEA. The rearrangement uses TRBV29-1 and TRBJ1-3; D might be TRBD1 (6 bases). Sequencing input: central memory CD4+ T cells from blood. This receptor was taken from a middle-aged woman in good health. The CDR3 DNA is TGCAGCGTTAGAGGGGACACCTCTGGAAACACCATATATTTT. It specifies CSVRGDTSGNTIYF. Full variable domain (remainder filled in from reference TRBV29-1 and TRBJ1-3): SAVISQKPSRDICQRGTSLTIQCQVDSQVTMMFWYRQQPGQSLTLIATANQGSEATYESGFVIDKFPISRPNLTFSTLTVSNMSPEDSSIYLCSVRGDTSGNTIYFGEGSWLTVV.